Following are 23 T cell receptor beta chains from one sample sequenced in a study of blood T cells in healthy people across ages. It was with a sample-barcoded 5' primer and a J-beta primer mix that a second PCR of about 6 to 11 cycles was run. TCRdb reanalysed the 5' RACE reads using MiXCR and keeps one entry per CDR3 protein. In the table there are hundreds of thousands of distinct CDR3 sequences, around two fifths of which are singletons. The specimen sequenced was blood. The origin of the receptors is a man aged 55 to 69 in good health.

This clonotype appeared a single time. The gene calls are TRBV4-1 and TRBJ1-2, with D tentatively TRBD1 (5 bases). Per the germline V gene, CDR1 is MGHRA and CDR2 is YSYEKL. V was trimmed by 4 bases and J by 5 bases, leaving 14 bases between them. The CDR3 consists of 14 residues. CDR3 loop: CASSRDLDGYGYTF. The CDR3 nucleotides read TGCGCCAGCAGCCGGGACCTGGACGGGTATGGCTACACCTTC.

This chain links TRBV5-1 with TRBJ2-1; TRBD2 matches 7 bases. The J call may be in error: the DNA end matches TRBJ2-7 better. Germline V gene sequence: CDR1 SGHRS, CDR2 YFSETQ. This CDR3 region has 19 residues. The CDR3 sequence: CASSLSRPLAVYSYNEQYF. In nucleotides, the CDR3 is TGCGCCAGCAGCTTGTCAAGGCCGCTAGCGGTCTACTCCTACAATGAGCAGTACTTC.

The V call is TRBV27, the J call TRBJ1-1; TRBD1 matches 8 bases. The junction had 6 bases not matched to a gene; V was cut back by 5 bases and J by 4 bases. The CDR3 runs 14 residues. Germline-derived CDR1 and CDR2 are MNHEY and SMNVEV (reference sequence). The CDR3 is CASSADRDGTEAFF. In DNA form, the CDR3 reads TGTGCCAGCAGTGCGGACAGGGATGGCACTGAAGCTTTCTTT.

The V gene is TRBV20-1, the J gene TRBJ1-1; perhaps TRBD1 as D (6 bases). With 3 bases removed from V and 2 bases from J, the gap between germline ends came to 13 bases. The CDR3 contains 14 residues. Germline V lookup: CDR1 DFQATT, CDR2 SNEGSKA (reference sequence). The CDR3 DNA is TGCAGTGCTAGTCCCCCAGGGGCCAACACTGAAGCTTTCTTT. This codes for CSASPPGANTEAFF.

The rearrangement links TRBV25-1 to TRBJ2-7; TRBD1 matches 9 bases. The J call may not be correct, given that the DNA end is closer to TRBJ2-5. CDR3 length: 14 residues. The germline V gene has CDR1 MGHDK and CDR2 SYGVNS. CDR3 DNA sequence: TGTGCCAGCACTTTCACAGGGGGCGGCGAGACCCAGTACTTC. It specifies CASTFTGGGETQYF.

The gene calls are TRBV13 and TRBJ2-7, with 15 bases that match TRBD2. The CDR3 consists of 18 residues. Germline CDR1 PRHDT, CDR2 FYEKMQ (reference sequence). Trimming cost V 1 base and J 1 base; bases outside gene matches: 5. CDR3 sequence (DNA): TGTGCCAGCAGCTTAGTTCCGGGACTAGCGGGGGGTTCCTACGAGCAGTACTTC. Translated: CASSLVPGLAGGSYEQYF.

On this clonotype itself: With a much larger clone just one base away, this may be a read error. The chain uses TRBV7-2 and TRBJ2-7, with D possibly matching TRBD2 (6 bases). This CDR3 has 14 amino acids. Germline V gives CDR1 SGHTA, CDR2 FQGNSA. The V gene lost 1 base and the J gene lost 7 bases, with 14 bases spanning the gap. The CDR3 DNA sequence: TGTGCCAGCAGCTTAGTCGCGGGGAAGGATGAGCAGTACTTC. Its protein is CASSLVAGKDEQYF.

This clonotype was seen more than once but under ten times. V usage is TRBV12-3 or TRBV12-4 and J usage is TRBJ2-7; 7 bases are shared with TRBD1. Losses at the gene ends were 6 bases for V and 6 bases for J; bases not matched to a gene: 11. The CDR3 consists of 14 residues. CDR3 loop: CASRTGTESVEQYF. The CDR3 nucleotides read TGTGCCAGCAGGACCGGGACAGAGTCTGTCGAGCAGTACTTC.

CDR3 nucleotides: TGTGCCACCAGTGATCAGACAGCGTCACTGGACAGGGGCTACAATGAGCAGTTCTTC. This sequence encodes CATSDQTASLDRGYNEQFF. The chain employs TRBV24-1 and TRBJ2-1, with 9 nucleotides matching TRBD1. V dropped 3 bases and J dropped 3; count of bases not matched to a gene: 14. The CDR3 sequence is 19 residues long. The V gene's germline CDR1 is KGHDR and CDR2 SFDVKD.

The CDR3 nucleotides are TGTGCCAGCGTTTCTGTTACTGCGCCAGATACGCAGTATTTT. This codes for CASVSVTAPDTQYF. The V and J genes are TRBV28 and TRBJ2-3; D is uncertain. The germline V gene has CDR1 MDHEN and CDR2 SYDVKM. The ends were cut back, 8 bases at V and 4 bases at J, with 16 bases in the middle. The CDR3 runs to 14 residues.

This clonotype has only one observation. The chain carries TRBV14 and TRBJ2-1, with 10 bases aligning to TRBD2. The CDR3 totals 15 residues. Trimming removed 2 bases from V and 8 bases from J; junction bases left unmatched: 6. Germline-derived CDR1 and CDR2 are SGHDN and FVKESK. The CDR3 loop reads CASSQLAGGTYEQFF. The CDR3 coding sequence is TGTGCCAGCAGCCAATTAGCGGGGGGCACGTATGAGCAGTTCTTC.

This sequence joins TRBV6-5 and TRBJ2-3; 12 positions match TRBD1. This CDR3 spans 16 amino acids. V gave up 6 bases and J gave up 8 bases; unmatched junction bases: 12. CDR1 and CDR2 from the germline V gene are MNHEY and SVGAGI. The CDR3 DNA is TGTGCCAGCAGGCAGAGGCGGGACAGGGGGCGCCTTACGCAGTATTTT. It encodes CASRQRRDRGRLTQYF.

The J gene is TRBJ2-1, the V gene TRBV20-1, with D perhaps given as TRBD1 or TRBD2 (6 bases each). Trimming removed 2 bases from V and 5 bases from J, with 22 bases in between. The germline V gene encodes CDR1 DFQATT and CDR2 SNEGSKA (reference sequence). The CDR3 runs to 17 residues. For the CDR3, the DNA is TGCAGTGCTAGACTGGAGGGACGACAGGCCCCAAACAATGAGCAGTTCTTC. This sequence encodes CSARLEGRQAPNNEQFF.

The chain couples TRBV29-1 to TRBJ2-5, with TRBD1 identical over 7 bases. Trimming cost V 6 bases and J 4 bases; bases outside gene matches: 5. Germline V gives CDR1 SQVTM, CDR2 ANQGSEA. The CDR3 extends over 12 amino acids. The CDR3 spells CSVDDRVETQYF. In nucleotides, the CDR3 is TGCAGCGTAGACGACAGGGTAGAGACCCAGTACTTC.

This clonotype has more than one count but fewer than ten. The rearrangement uses TRBV18 and TRBJ2-1, with D unclear. V lost 3 bases and J 0 bases, leaving 3 bases between the germline ends. There are 13 residues in the CDR3. Germline V CDR1 and CDR2: KGHSH, LQKENI. CDR3 nucleotides: TGTGCCAGCTCACCGAACTCCTACAATGAGCAGTTCTTC. Translated, it gives CASSPNSYNEQFF.

This chain connects TRBV29-1 to TRBJ1-5; D is ambiguous. Germline CDR1 SQVTM, CDR2 ANQGSEA. This CDR3 contains 13 residues. V lost 5 bases, J lost 0 bases, and 8 bases lay in between. CDR3 sequence: CSVRETSNQPQHF. Here the CDR3 DNA reads TGCAGCGTTAGGGAGACTAGCAATCAGCCCCAGCATTTT.

V and J are TRBV7-8 and TRBJ2-1, with D perhaps matching TRBD1 (5 bases). Germline CDR1 and CDR2: SGHVS and FQNEAQ. This CDR3 has 15 residues. Trimming removed 8 bases from V and 7 bases from J, with 21 bases in between. CDR3 loop: CASGATESQINEQFF. The DNA for the CDR3 is TGTGCCAGCGGGGCTACGGAATCCCAAATTAATGAGCAGTTCTTC.

The V call is TRBV9, the J call TRBJ2-3, with D perhaps TRBD2 (7 bases). V was shortened by 0 bases and J by 4 bases, with 12 bases between the two germline ends. There are 15 residues in the CDR3. Germline loops: CDR1 SGDLS, CDR2 YYNGEE. The CDR3 nucleotides are TGTGCCAGCAGCGTAGTCGGCGGGGGCGCAGATACGCAGTATTTT. Amino acid sequence: CASSVVGGGADTQYF.

The chain has TRBV20-1 and TRBJ2-7; TRBD1 matches at 7 bases. The CDR3 sequence is 14 residues long. Trimming cost V 0 bases and J 3 bases; bases outside gene matches: 5. Germline CDR1 and CDR2: DFQATT and SNEGSKA (reference sequence). The CDR3 reads CSARESRGSYEQYF. The DNA for the CDR3 is TGCAGTGCTAGAGAGTCCAGGGGGAGCTACGAGCAGTACTTC.

This clonotype occurred once. V and J are TRBV29-1 and TRBJ2-3; D is ambiguous. The ends were cut back, 6 bases at V and 4 bases at J, with 11 bases in the middle. Germline CDR1 is SQVTM and CDR2 is ANQGSEA. This CDR3 spans 12 amino acids. In DNA, the CDR3 is TGCAGCGTATCAGTGCTTGCAGATACGCAGTATTTT. It specifies CSVSVLADTQYF.

CDR3: CATSDSLSRTGPQYNEQFF. The CDR3 nucleotides are TGTGCCACCAGTGATTCTCTCTCGAGGACAGGGCCCCAATACAATGAGCAGTTCTTC. The genes are TRBV24-1 and TRBJ2-1; TRBD1 aligns across 8 bases. This CDR3 is 19 amino acids long. Germline assignment: CDR1 KGHDR and CDR2 SFDVKD. After removal of 2 bases from V and 4 bases from J, the junction contained 15 bases not matched to a gene.

This clonotype was seen a few times. The CDR3 DNA sequence: TGTGCCAGCAGCAACGCCGCCGGGGGGAGGGCTTTCTTT. Translating gives CASSNAAGGRAFF. V and J are TRBV6-2 or TRBV6-3 and TRBJ1-1; maybe TRBD1 (5 bases). This CDR3 contains 13 residues. The V and J ends lost 6 bases and 11 bases respectively, with 19 bases between them. Germline V gene data show CDR1 as MNHEY and CDR2 as SVGEGT.

This clonotype was recorded once. The V gene is TRBV5-1, the J gene TRBJ1-6; tentative D call: TRBD1 (5 bases). Germline CDR1 and CDR2: SGHRS and YFSETQ. The V end was cut by 0 bases, the J end by 4 bases, with 11 bases between. CDR3 size: 16 residues. CDR3 DNA sequence: TGCGCCAGCAGCTTGGAACAGGCCCAGTATAATTCACCCCTCCACTTT. This codes for CASSLEQAQYNSPLHF.